This T cell receptor (beta chain) was sequenced for a study of blood T cells in healthy people across ages. Points from the study as a whole: A strong correlation was found between TCR beta diversity and the percentage of naive T cells. Long-lived donors carried more naive CD4+ cells and greater diversity than aged donors. Per million T cells, the diversity of TCR beta decreased roughly linearly as age advanced.

Germline V CDR1 and CDR2: SGHTA, FQGNSA. CDR3 length equals 18 residues. The junction had 5 bases not matched to a gene; V was cut back by 5 bases and J by 0 bases. Concerning this clonotype: Its matching antigen is unknown.

PCR was performed a second time for about 7 to 12 cycles using a sample-barcoded 5' primer and a J-beta primer mix. MiXCR, applied by TCRdb to the 5' RACE reads, yields one record per CDR3 protein. The sample contains fewer than 750,000 distinct CDR3 sequences, under 55% of which appear only once. This clonotype was obtained from a man aged 80 or over in good health. Sample: blood. The chain couples TRBV7-2 to TRBJ2-6; 12 bases agree with TRBD2. This CDR3 is CASSERLAGASGANVLTF. CDR3 in DNA: TGTGCCAGCAGCGAGAGACTAGCGGGGGCCTCTGGGGCCAACGTCCTGACTTTC. Using reference TRBV7-2 and TRBJ2-6 for the parts outside the CDR3, the full variable domain is GAGVSQSPSNKVTEKGKDVELRCDPISGHTALYWYRQSLGQGLEFLIYFQGNSAPDKSGLPSDRFSAERTGGSVSTLTIQRTQQEDSAVYLCASSERLAGASGANVLTFGAGSRLTVL.